Following are 12 T cell receptor beta chains from one sample sequenced in a study of blood T cell repertoires in COVID-19 (dated by TCRdb to the early 2020s). The method behind the library was the immunoSEQ multiplex PCR assay. TCRdb carries this immuneACCESS record with in-frame sequences only. Its versions omit some clonotypes, under half of them owing to an unresolved V gene in the studies checked, with the rest unexplained. The sample table contains over 100,000 clones; only one count was recorded for approximately 92% of them. 1.5% to 2.5% of the sample is held by the ten biggest clonotypes. The sample comprised peripheral blood. The receptors shown here come from a woman in her forties or fifties with COVID-19, enrolled during active disease.

The chain has TRBV5-1 and TRBJ1-1; weak D call: TRBD1 (5 bases). The CDR3 spans 15 residues. The V end lost 0 bases, the J end lost 2 bases, and 11 bases lay between the germline ends. Germline V gives CDR1 SGHRS, CDR2 YFSETQ. The CDR3 nucleotides read TGCGCCAGCAGCTTGGCCAACAGGCTAAACACTGAAGCTTTCTTT. Translating it yields CASSLANRLNTEAFF.

The rearrangement joins TRBV2 to TRBJ1-2, with TRBD1 matching over 8 bases. Germline assignment: CDR1 SNHLY and CDR2 FYNNEI. The CDR3 totals 12 residues. Losses at the gene ends were 6 bases for V and 7 bases for J; bases not matched to a gene: 4. For the CDR3, the DNA is TGTGCCAGCAGGAGACAGGGGTTTGGCTACACCTTC. This sequence encodes CASRRQGFGYTF. The entire variable domain, with the rest obtained from reference TRBV2 and TRBJ1-2, is as follows: EPEVTQTPSHQVTQMGQEVILRCVPISNHLYFYWYRQILGQKVEFLVSFYNNEISEKSEIFDDQFSVERPDGSNFTLKIRSTKLEDSAMYFCASRRQGFGYTFGSGTRLTVV.

J is TRBJ2-4 and V is TRBV19, with TRBD2 matching 9 bases. The V and J ends lost 5 bases and 2 bases, in that order; junction bases with no gene match: 7. This CDR3 has 16 amino acids. Germline CDR1 and CDR2: LNHDA and SQIVND (reference sequence). CDR3 in amino acids: CASSYGGGAPKNIQYF. In DNA form, the CDR3 reads TGTGCCAGTAGTTATGGCGGGGGGGCACCCAAAAACATTCAGTACTTC.

V is TRBV5-4 and J is TRBJ1-2, with D possibly TRBD1 on 5 matching bases. This CDR3 contains 15 residues. The V and J ends lost 4 bases and 0 bases respectively, with 13 bases between them. Germline CDR1 and CDR2: SGHNT and YYREEE (reference sequence). CDR3 residues: CASSAEPGSNYGYTF. CDR3 DNA sequence: TGTGCCAGCAGCGCCGAGCCAGGGTCTAACTATGGCTACACCTTC.

This chain connects TRBV5-5 to TRBJ2-3, with D tentatively TRBD1 (5 bases). V was cut by 1 base and J by 1 base, with 7 bases left in between. The germline V gene encodes CDR1 SGHKS and CDR2 YYEKEE (reference sequence). The CDR3 length is 14 residues. In DNA form, the CDR3 reads TGTGCCAGCAGCTTGCTAGGGGGCACAGATACGCAGTATTTT. Residues: CASSLLGGTDTQYF.

The chain links TRBV19 to TRBJ2-1; no clear D. V gave up 3 bases and J gave up 6 bases, with 6 bases separating them. This CDR3 is 12 amino acids long. In germline, CDR1 is LNHDA, CDR2 SQIVND (reference sequence). CDR3: CASSIGSNEQFF. CDR3 nucleotide sequence: TGTGCCAGTAGTATCGGTTCCAATGAGCAGTTCTTC.

The chain is built from TRBV29-1 and TRBJ1-3, with 9 bases that match TRBD1. The CDR3 is made up of 15 amino acids. Looked up from germline, CDR1 is SQVTM and CDR2 is ANQGSEA. After removal of 6 bases from V and 1 base from J, the junction contained 7 bases not matched to a gene. The CDR3 sequence: CSVLGQGWSGNTIYF. The DNA for the CDR3 is TGCAGCGTCCTGGGACAGGGTTGGTCTGGAAACACCATATATTTT.

The rearrangement uses TRBV30 and TRBJ1-1, with D maybe TRBD1 (5 bases). The CDR3 length is 14 residues. V lost 5 bases to trimming and J lost 0 bases, with 13 bases between them. From germline, CDR1 is GTSNPN and CDR2 SVGIG (reference sequence). For the CDR3, the DNA is TGTGCCTGGTCCCGGGGGGGTCTGAACACTGAAGCTTTCTTT. It yields the protein CAWSRGGLNTEAFF.

The chain carries TRBV5-4 and TRBJ2-7, with TRBD1 as a possible D gene (7 bases). Germline V gene lookup returns CDR1 SGHNT and CDR2 YYREEE (reference sequence). This CDR3 is 15 amino acids long. V was pared by 2 bases and J by 3 bases, with 15 bases between. CDR3 DNA sequence: TGTGCCAGCAGCTTTTCGACCCAGGGGGGCTACGAGCAGTACTTC. Its protein is CASSFSTQGGYEQYF.

The genes are TRBV11-2 and TRBJ2-4; 7 positions match TRBD2. Germline CDR1 and CDR2: SGHAT and FQNNGV. V gave up 5 bases and J gave up 0 bases; unmatched junction bases: 10. The CDR3 sequence is 17 residues long. DNA for the CDR3: TGTGCCAGCAGCACATCACGGGGAGGGCTAGCCAAAAACATTCAGTACTTC. This encodes CASSTSRGGLAKNIQYF.

The V and J genes are TRBV19 and TRBJ2-4, with 7 bases identical to TRBD2. Germline loops: CDR1 LNHDA, CDR2 SQIVND (reference sequence). The CDR3 totals 15 residues. J was trimmed by 7 bases and V by 5 bases; bases with no gene match: 11. CDR3 sequence (DNA): TGTGCCAGTAGTGGTTCCGGGATCGGGGGGAACATTCAGTACTTC. It is translated as CASSGSGIGGNIQYF.

CDR3 sequence: CAISAGGEAFF. DNA of the CDR3: TGTGCCATCAGTGCTGGCGGAGAAGCTTTCTTT. The V and J genes are TRBV10-3 and TRBJ1-1; D not certain. V was pared by 4 bases and J by 8 bases, with 8 bases between. CDR1 and CDR2 (germline): ENHRY, SYGVKD. This CDR3 region has 11 residues.